This T cell receptor beta chain was documented in a study of blood T cell repertoires in COVID-19. Original analysis: Using reference gene primer amplification, nucleated cell counts were estimated. Sequencing was performed with immunoSEQ multiplex PCR; in TCRdb, only in-frame clones are kept and a portion is missing. V, J and clone size derive from that table, while D and trimming were established from the DNA sequence. This table has about 220,000 clones, approximately 86% appearing once. CDR3 length equals 13 residues. V shed 1 base and J shed 2 bases, with 4 bases lying between them. CDR1 is MGHRA, CDR2 YSYEKL, per germline.

The sequence was obtained from a woman older than 75 with acute or convalescent COVID-19. Input material: peripheral blood. This chain uses TRBV4-1 with TRBJ2-3; D gene uncertain. This CDR3 reads CASSQVITDTQYF. DNA of the CDR3: TGCGCCAGCAGCCAAGTCATCACAGATACGCAGTATTTT.